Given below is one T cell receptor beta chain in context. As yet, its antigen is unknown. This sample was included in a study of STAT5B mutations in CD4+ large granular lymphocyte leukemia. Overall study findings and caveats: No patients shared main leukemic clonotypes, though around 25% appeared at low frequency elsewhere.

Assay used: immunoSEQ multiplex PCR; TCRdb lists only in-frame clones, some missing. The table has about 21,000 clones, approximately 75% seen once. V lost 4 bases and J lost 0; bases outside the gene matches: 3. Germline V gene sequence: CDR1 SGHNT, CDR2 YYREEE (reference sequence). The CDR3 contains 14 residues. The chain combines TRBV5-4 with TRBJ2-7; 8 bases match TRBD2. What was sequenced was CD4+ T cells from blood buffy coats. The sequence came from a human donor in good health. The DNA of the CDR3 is TGTGCCAGCAGCGTCGGGACTAGCTCCTACGAGCAGTACTTC. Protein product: CASSVGTSSYEQYF.